The rows below give T cell receptor beta chains drawn from one sample of a study of T cell changes during pregnancy in multiple sclerosis. Libraries were prepared by immunoSEQ multiplex PCR; TCRdb keeps only in-frame clonotypes and omits some of them. Of 25,000 to 35,000 clones listed, more than 75% are singletons. Sample: CD4+ T cells from peripheral blood mononuclear cells, taken in the second trimester of pregnancy. These TCRs come from a female donor in good health, enrolled as a control in a pregnancy study. The conserved cysteine and the conserved F or W are not part of the CDR3 here.

CDR3: ASSLARGEANRQF
J: TRBJ2-1
V: TRBV5-1

CDR3: ASSRNPGAGNPEAF
J: TRBJ1-1
V: TRBV4-1

CDR3: ASSSGQGTGQPQH
J: TRBJ1-5
V: TRBV5-8

CDR3: ASSPKSLTGTDTQY
J: TRBJ2-3
V: TRBV18

CDR3: ASSEGSRTLTEAF
J: TRBJ1-1
V: TRBV6-1

CDR3: ASSVGVAADTQY
J: TRBJ2-3
V: TRBV2

CDR3: AWSGTSGGLYNEQF
J: TRBJ2-1
V: TRBV30

CDR3: ASTQTLLNNEQF
J: TRBJ2-1
V: TRBV4-1

CDR3: TSSLSLALTSGSMNEQF
J: TRBJ2-1
V: TRBV1

CDR3: ASSDGLAGAAGELF
J: TRBJ2-2
V: TRBV5-1

CDR3: ASRKTGLTEAF
J: TRBJ1-1
V: TRBV6-5

CDR3: ASTESFGVADEKLF
J: TRBJ1-4
V: TRBV19

CDR3: ASSSVYEQY
J: TRBJ2-7
V: TRBV5-5

CDR3: ASRKGEGFETYNEQF
J: TRBJ2-1
V: TRBV11-3

CDR3: ASSYGTGGFSNGYT
J: TRBJ1-2
V: TRBV27

CDR3: ASSSGGDTQY
J: TRBJ2-3
V: TRBV19

CDR3: ASSFLNTDNYGYT
J: TRBJ1-2
V: TRBV5-1